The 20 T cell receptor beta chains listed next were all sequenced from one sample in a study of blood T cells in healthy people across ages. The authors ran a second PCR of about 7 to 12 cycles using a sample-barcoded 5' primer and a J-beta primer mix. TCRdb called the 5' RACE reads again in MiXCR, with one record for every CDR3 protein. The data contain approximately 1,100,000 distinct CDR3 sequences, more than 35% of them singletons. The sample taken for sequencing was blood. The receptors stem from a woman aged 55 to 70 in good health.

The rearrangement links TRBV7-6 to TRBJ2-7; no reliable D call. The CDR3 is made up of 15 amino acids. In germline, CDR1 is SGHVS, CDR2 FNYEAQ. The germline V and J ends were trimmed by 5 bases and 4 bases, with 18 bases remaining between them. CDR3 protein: CASSPRPGPLYEQYF. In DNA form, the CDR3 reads TGTGCCAGCAGCCCCAGACCGGGTCCCCTGTACGAGCAGTACTTC.

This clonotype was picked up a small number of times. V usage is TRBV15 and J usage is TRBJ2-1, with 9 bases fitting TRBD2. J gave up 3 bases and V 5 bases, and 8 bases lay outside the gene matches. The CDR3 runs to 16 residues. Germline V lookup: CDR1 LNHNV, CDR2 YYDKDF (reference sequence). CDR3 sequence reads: CATSPGLALLYNEQFF. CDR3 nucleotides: TGTGCCACCAGCCCGGGACTAGCACTCCTCTACAATGAGCAGTTCTTC.

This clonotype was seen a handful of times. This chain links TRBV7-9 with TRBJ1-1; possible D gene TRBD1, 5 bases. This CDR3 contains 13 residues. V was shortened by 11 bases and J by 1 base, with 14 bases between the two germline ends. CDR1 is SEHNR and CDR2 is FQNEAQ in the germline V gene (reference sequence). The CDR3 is CAGTGRANTEAFF. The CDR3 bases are TGTGCCGGTACAGGCAGGGCGAACACTGAAGCTTTCTTT.

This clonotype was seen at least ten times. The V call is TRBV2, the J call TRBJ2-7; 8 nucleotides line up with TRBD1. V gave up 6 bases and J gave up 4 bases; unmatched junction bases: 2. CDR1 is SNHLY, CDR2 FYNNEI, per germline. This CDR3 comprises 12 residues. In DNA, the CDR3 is TGTGCCAGCAGCGGACAGGGTTACGAGCAGTACTTC. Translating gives CASSGQGYEQYF. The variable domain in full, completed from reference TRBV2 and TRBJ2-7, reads EPEVTQTPSHQVTQMGQEVILRCVPISNHLYFYWYRQILGQKVEFLVSFYNNEISEKSEIFDDQFSVERPDGSNFTLKIRSTKLEDSAMYFCASSGQGYEQYFGPGTRLTVT.

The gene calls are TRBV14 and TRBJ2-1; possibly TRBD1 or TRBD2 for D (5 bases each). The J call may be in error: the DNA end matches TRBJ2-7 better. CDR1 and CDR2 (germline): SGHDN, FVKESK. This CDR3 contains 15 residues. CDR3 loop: CASSRLQGGGSGQYF. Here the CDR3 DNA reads TGTGCCAGCAGCCGACTTCAGGGTGGAGGTTCAGGGCAGTACTTC.

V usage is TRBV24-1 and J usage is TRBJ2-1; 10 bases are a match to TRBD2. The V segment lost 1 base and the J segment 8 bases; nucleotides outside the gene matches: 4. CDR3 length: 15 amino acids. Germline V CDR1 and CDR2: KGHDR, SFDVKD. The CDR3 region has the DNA TGTGCCACCAGTGATTTTGGGACTAGCGTCTATGAGCAGTTCTTC. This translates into CATSDFGTSVYEQFF.

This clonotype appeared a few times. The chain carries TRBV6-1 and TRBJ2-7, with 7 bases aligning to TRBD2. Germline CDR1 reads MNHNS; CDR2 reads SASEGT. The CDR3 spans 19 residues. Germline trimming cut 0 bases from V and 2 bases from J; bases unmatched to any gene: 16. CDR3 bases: TGTGCCAGCAGTGAAGCGAAGTTGGGGGTGGGCGGGAGACCCTACGAGCAGTACTTC. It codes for CASSEAKLGVGGRPYEQYF.

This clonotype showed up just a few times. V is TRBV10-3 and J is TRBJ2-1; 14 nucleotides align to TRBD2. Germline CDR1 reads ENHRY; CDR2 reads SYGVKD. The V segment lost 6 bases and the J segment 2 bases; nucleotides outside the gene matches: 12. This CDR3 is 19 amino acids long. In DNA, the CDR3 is TGTGCCATCAGCGAGGGACTAGCGGGAGCCCCGGGCCCCTACAATGAGCAGTTCTTC. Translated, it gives CAISEGLAGAPGPYNEQFF.

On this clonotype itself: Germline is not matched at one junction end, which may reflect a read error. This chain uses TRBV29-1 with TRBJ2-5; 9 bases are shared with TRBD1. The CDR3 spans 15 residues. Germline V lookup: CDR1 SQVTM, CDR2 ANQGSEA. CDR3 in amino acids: CSASIGTGKQEAQYF. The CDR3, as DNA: TGCAGCGCCAGCATAGGGACAGGGAAACAAGAGGCCCAGTACTTC.

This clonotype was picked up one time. The CDR3 nucleotides read TGCGCCAGCAGCTTGGCCCGGGACAGGGGGCTGGACACTGAAGCTTTCTTT. It translates to CASSLARDRGLDTEAFF. This chain uses TRBV5-1 with TRBJ1-1; 12 positions match TRBD1. V lost 0 bases and J lost 3; bases outside the gene matches: 6. The germline V gene has CDR1 SGHRS and CDR2 YFSETQ. The CDR3 runs 17 residues.

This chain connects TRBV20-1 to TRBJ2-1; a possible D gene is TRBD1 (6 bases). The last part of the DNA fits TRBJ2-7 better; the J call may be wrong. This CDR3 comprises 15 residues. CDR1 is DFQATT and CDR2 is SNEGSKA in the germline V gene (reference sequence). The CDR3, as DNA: TGCAGTGCTAGAACGGCGACAGGTAGCAATATAGAGCAGTACTTC. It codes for CSARTATGSNIEQYF.

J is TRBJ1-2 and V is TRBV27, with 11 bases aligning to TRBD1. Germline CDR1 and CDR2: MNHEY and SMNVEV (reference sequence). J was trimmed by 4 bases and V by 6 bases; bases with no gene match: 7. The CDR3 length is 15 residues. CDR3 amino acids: CASRRTGGKGYGYTF. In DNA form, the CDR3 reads TGTGCCAGCAGGCGGACAGGGGGCAAGGGCTATGGCTACACCTTC.

The CDR3 sequence is CASNQPKGLITYNEQFF. The CDR3 DNA follows: TGTGCCAGCAACCAGCCCAAAGGGCTAATCACCTACAATGAGCAGTTCTTC. The chain joins TRBV14 to TRBJ2-1, with unresolved D. The germline CDR1 and CDR2 sequences are SGHDN and FVKESK. This CDR3 contains 17 residues. The V and J ends lost 7 bases and 2 bases respectively, with 21 bases between them. The complete variable domain, with remaining parts taken from reference TRBV14 and TRBJ2-1, reads EAGVTQFPSHSVIEKGQTVTLRCDPISGHDNLYWYRRVMGKEIKFLLHFVKESKQDESGMPNNRFLAERTGGTYSTLKVQPAELEDSGVYFCASNQPKGLITYNEQFFGPGTRLTVL.

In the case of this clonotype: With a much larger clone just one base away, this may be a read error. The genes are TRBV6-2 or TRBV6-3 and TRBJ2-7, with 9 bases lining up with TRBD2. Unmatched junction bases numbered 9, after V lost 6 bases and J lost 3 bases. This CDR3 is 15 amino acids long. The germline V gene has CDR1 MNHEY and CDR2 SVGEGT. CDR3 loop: CASRLGLARIYEQYF. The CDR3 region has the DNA TGTGCCAGCAGACTCGGACTAGCGCGGATCTACGAGCAGTACTTC.

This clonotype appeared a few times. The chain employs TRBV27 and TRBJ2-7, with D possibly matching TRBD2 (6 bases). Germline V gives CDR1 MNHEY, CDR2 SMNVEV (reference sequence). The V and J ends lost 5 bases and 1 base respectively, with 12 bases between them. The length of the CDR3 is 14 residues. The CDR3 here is CASSIGLSSYEQYF. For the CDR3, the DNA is TGTGCCAGCAGTATCGGACTAAGTTCCTACGAGCAGTACTTC.

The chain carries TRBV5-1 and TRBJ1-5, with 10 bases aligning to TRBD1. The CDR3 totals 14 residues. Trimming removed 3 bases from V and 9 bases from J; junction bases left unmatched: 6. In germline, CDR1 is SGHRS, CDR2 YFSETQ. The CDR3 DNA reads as TGCGCCAGCAGCTCCGGGGACAGGGGTCGGCCCCAGCATTTT. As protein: CASSSGDRGRPQHF.

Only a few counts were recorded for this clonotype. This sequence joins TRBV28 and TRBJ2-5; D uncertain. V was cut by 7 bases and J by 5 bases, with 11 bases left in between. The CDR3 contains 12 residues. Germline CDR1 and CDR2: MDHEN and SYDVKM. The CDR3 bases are TGTGCCAGCAAATTGAGAGCGGAGACCCAGTACTTC. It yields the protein CASKLRAETQYF.

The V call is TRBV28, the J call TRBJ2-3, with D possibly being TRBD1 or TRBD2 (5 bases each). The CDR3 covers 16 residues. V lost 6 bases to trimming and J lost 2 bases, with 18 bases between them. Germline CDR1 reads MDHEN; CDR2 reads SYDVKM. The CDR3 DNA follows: TGTGCCAGCAGCCCTAGGCGGGCCAGGGACACAGATACGCAGTATTTT. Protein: CASSPRRARDTDTQYF.

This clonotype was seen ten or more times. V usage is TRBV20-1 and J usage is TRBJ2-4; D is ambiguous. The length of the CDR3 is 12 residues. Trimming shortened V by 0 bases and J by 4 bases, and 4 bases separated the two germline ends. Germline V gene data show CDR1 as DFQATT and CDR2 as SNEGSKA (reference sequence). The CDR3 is CSAREGKNIQYF. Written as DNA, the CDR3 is TGCAGTGCTAGAGAGGGAAAAAACATTCAGTACTTC.

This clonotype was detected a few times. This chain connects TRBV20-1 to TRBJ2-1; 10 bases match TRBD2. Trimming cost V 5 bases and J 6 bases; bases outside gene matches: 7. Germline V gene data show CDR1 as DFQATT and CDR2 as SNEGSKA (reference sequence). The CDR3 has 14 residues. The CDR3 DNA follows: TGCAGTGCTCCCAGCGGGAGGGCCTTCAATGAGCAGTTCTTC. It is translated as CSAPSGRAFNEQFF.